This TCR beta chain was sequenced during a study of T cell responses to AZD1222 COVID-19 vaccine (dated by TCRdb to about 2021). Looking at the study overall: A total of over 230 trial participants underwent TCR sequencing, of whom 200 to 220 received two doses of AZD1222 and roughly 25 received two doses of the MenACWY control vaccine. Trial participants were enrolled into age subgroups of 18-55, 56-69 and 70-plus years, which contained about 150, 27 and 61 TCR-sequenced participants, respectively.

Broader findings and caveats from the paper: The 56-69-year group was small, and its depth increase did not reach significance, likely because of low power. Reportedly, almost half of the unique spike-specific TCRs recognized epitopes lying outside the regions that are mutated in the B.1.351 and B.1.1.7 variants. Participants were mostly white British and included more females than males, and it was suggested by the authors that clonal diversity may have been underestimated. Because no samples from the day 14 peak response were available, repertoires could be characterized only after the peak T cell response. Conclusions about previously exposed vaccinees are limited because only a handful of AZD1222 recipients were SARS-CoV-2 seropositive at baseline. The whole spike protein was spanned by vaccine-associated CD4 TCRs, and dominant responses were seen in regions 160-218 and 743-854. After two AZD1222 doses, both the breadth and the depth of spike-specific TCRs were significantly higher than at day 0 and than in MenACWY recipients.

The CDR3 regions of human TCRbeta chains were analyzed by immunosequencing. On the study's bioinformatics: TCRs in the repertoires were compared against a reference library of SARS-CoV-2-specific TCRs that had been generated with the MIRA antigen-specificity platform. Breadth was defined as the fraction of unique TCRs that were SARS-CoV-2-associated. Depth was defined as the fraction of total T cells that were SARS-CoV-2-associated. Each spike-specific TCR was assigned to its reactive spike region and to a CD4 or CD8 class using the MIRA data. Log10-transformed breadth and depth values were compared by one-way ANOVA with Sidak's multiple comparisons tests. This is the immuneACCESS table as TCRdb keeps it, with only in-frame sequences that have V and J called. A part of the clones is gone; compared with another copy, unresolved V genes explain less than half, and the rest is unexplained. V, J and clone size are those of that table, while D and trimming were read from the DNA. Here the sample has hundreds of thousands of clones; 85% to 95% occur a single time. Of the sample, more than 0.8% is held by the ten largest clones.

Via the germline V gene, CDR1 is MNHEY and CDR2 SVGAGI. From the cysteine through the phenylalanine, the CDR3 covers 14 amino acids. Of all the DNA, just the CDR3 is kept, 42 bases in frame from base 1. V sheds 7 bases and J sheds 3 bases, leaving 13 bases between their ends. The time point label, as the study defines it: baseline before first vaccination. The treatment or condition label, as the study defines it: meningococcal conjugate vaccine given as trial control. Vaccinee samples came from UK trials COV001 and COV002, including a single-blind randomized controlled phase 2/3 trial of AZD1222 (ChAdOx1 nCoV-19) in healthy adults. For TCRbeta chain sequencing, PBMC samples from trial participants were taken at day 0 and at day 28 after the second dose. About this clone itself: It lacks a known antigen. No much larger clone is present one base from it, and per-base qualities are unavailable.

The receptor comes from an adult in good health. This receptor chain uses TRBV6-5 and TRBJ1-5; TRBD1 is a possible D gene, resting on 6 matching bases. The starting material was peripheral blood, obtained on day 0 of MenACWY control vaccination. This receptor has the CDR3 CASTGTSINQPQHF. At the DNA level, the sequence is TGTGCCAGCACCGGGACATCTATCAATCAGCCCCAGCATTTT.